This T cell receptor beta chain was obtained from a study of shared clonotypes between healthy human individuals. Study conclusions and caveats: Among a few donors, approximately 5.4% of naive CD4 clonotypes were found in common. The study generally estimated greater richness for naive than memory subsets.

Naive CD8 cells lacked CD45RO, underwent positive selection for CCR7 and left out terminally differentiated effector memory CD45RA+ cells. All donors were Caucasian adults living in Nashville, Tennessee. This CDR3 comprises 15 residues. CDR1 is SGDLS and CDR2 is YYNGEE in the germline V gene. Trimming removed 3 bases at V and 6 bases at J, with 18 bases between. A word on this clone: Its target is unknown.

Original methodology: Without quality scores, immunoSEQ junctional reads could not be filtered like full-length reads. The protocol was immunoSEQ multiplex PCR, while the TCRdb copy is restricted to in-frame clones and leaves out a portion. D and trimming come from the DNA, and the V and J calls and clone size come from that table. The data contain around 1.9 million clones, approximately 92% of them seen just once; the ten biggest clones take up 1.5% to 2%. Sequenced input: naive CD8+ T cells from PBMCs. This TCR was sampled from a man between 18 and 29 years old in good health. Some clones in this sample may be carry-over from other donors' samples. V usage is TRBV9 and J usage is TRBJ1-2; D gene uncertain. The CDR3 DNA follows: TGTGCCAGCAGCGCCATTCCTGACAAGGGCCATGGCTACACCTTC. It is translated as CASSAIPDKGHGYTF.